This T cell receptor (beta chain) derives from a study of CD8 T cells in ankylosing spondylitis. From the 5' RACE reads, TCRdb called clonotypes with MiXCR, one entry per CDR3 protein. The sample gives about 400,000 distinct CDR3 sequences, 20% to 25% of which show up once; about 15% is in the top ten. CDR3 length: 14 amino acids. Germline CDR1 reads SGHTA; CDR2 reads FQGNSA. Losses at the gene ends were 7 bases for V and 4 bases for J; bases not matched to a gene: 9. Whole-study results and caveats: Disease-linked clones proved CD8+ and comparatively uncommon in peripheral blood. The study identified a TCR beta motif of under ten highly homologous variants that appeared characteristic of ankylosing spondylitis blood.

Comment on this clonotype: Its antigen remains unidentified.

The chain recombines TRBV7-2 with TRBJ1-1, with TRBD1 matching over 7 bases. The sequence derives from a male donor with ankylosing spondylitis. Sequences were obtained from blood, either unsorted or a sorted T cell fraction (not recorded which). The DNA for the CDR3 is TGTGCCAGCATATGGAGACAGGGCGGCACTGAAGCTTTCTTT. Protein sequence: CASIWRQGGTEAFF.